This passage covers 28 T cell receptor beta chains from one sample sequenced in a study of cytomegalovirus exposure and HLA in healthy donors. Measured with immunoSEQ multiplex PCR; TCRdb has only the in-frame clones, and not every one. The repertoire has roughly 310,000 clones, roughly 90% of them found once; the top ten carry around 0.88%. Input material: PBMCs. These receptors all stem from a man aged 25-45 years in good health and CMV-seronegative.

This sequence joins TRBV2 and TRBJ1-1, with D perhaps TRBD1 (6 bases). The CDR3 length is 15 residues. V lost 5 bases and J lost 5, with 18 bases in between. CDR1 SNHLY and CDR2 FYNNEI come from the germline V gene. CDR3 region: CASSTLGGASTEAFF. The CDR3 region has the DNA TGTGCCAGCAGTACCCTCGGGGGGGCGAGTACTGAAGCTTTCTTT.

The rearrangement joins TRBV19 to TRBJ2-7, with TRBD1 matching over 8 bases. CDR1 is LNHDA, CDR2 SQIVND, per germline (reference sequence). Germline trimming cut 4 bases from V and 3 bases from J; bases unmatched to any gene: 5. The CDR3 extends over 14 amino acids. Written as DNA, the CDR3 is TGTGCCAGTAGTACAACAGGGGGAAACTACGAGCAGTACTTC. Residues: CASSTTGGNYEQYF. The complete variable domain, with remaining parts taken from reference TRBV19 and TRBJ2-7, reads DGGITQSPKYLFRKEGQNVTLSCEQNLNHDAMYWYRQDPGQGLRLIYYSQIVNDFQKGDIAEGYSVSREKKESFPLTVTSAQKNPTAFYLCASSTTGGNYEQYFGPGTRLTVT.

This chain joins TRBV2 and TRBJ1-2, with TRBD1 matching 8 bases. From germline, CDR1 is SNHLY and CDR2 FYNNEI. V shed 7 bases and J 8 bases; nucleotides not matched to a gene: 15. The CDR3 runs to 15 residues. The CDR3, as DNA: TGTGCCAGCACCTATGGGGCAGGGGGCTTAGGAGGCTACACCTTC. Its protein is CASTYGAGGLGGYTF.

This clone was seen only a few times. This chain uses TRBV6-1 with TRBJ1-6; 10 bases match TRBD1. This CDR3 spans 16 amino acids. Germline V gene sequence: CDR1 MNHNS, CDR2 SASEGT. The V and J ends lost 1 base and 7 bases, in that order; junction bases with no gene match: 4. CDR3 sequence: CASSEGWDRGNSPLHF. The CDR3 DNA sequence: TGTGCCAGCAGTGAAGGGTGGGACAGGGGCAATTCACCCCTCCACTTT.

The J gene is TRBJ2-7, the V gene TRBV5-5; perhaps TRBD2 as D (5 bases). Germline-derived CDR1 and CDR2 are SGHKS and YYEKEE (reference sequence). The CDR3 sequence is 13 residues long. V was cut by 0 bases and J by 6 bases, with 10 bases left in between. CDR3 protein: CASSLGRRLEQYF. Written as DNA, the CDR3 is TGTGCCAGCAGCTTGGGTCGGAGGCTCGAGCAGTACTTC.

This CDR3 reads CASSSRDSGGTDTQYF. DNA for the CDR3: TGTGCCAGCAGCTCCCGGGATAGCGGGGGGACAGATACGCAGTATTTT. The chain links TRBV7-6 to TRBJ2-3, with 10 bases aligning to TRBD2. Germline CDR1 SGHVS, CDR2 FNYEAQ. This CDR3 has 16 residues. The V gene end was trimmed by 4 bases and the J gene end by 3 bases; junction bases not matched to a gene: 7.

V gene TRBV5-1 combines with J gene TRBJ2-7, with 9 nucleotides matching TRBD1. The CDR3 sequence is 14 residues long. Germline V gives CDR1 SGHRS, CDR2 YFSETQ. V trimming: 5 bases; J trimming: 1 base; junction bases outside the gene matches: 4. Written as DNA, the CDR3 is TGCGCCAGCAGGGCCGGGACAGGGTCCTACGAGCAGTACTTC. Protein product: CASRAGTGSYEQYF.

This clone has just one count. The chain combines TRBV4-1 with TRBJ1-6; 9 bases agree with TRBD1. The junction had 10 bases not matched to a gene; V was cut back by 3 bases and J by 7 bases. The CDR3 extends over 17 amino acids. Germline CDR1 is MGHRA and CDR2 is YSYEKL. CDR3 in DNA: TGCGCCAGCAGCCACTCTTTCGGCGACAGGGGGAATTCACCCCTCCACTTT. This sequence encodes CASSHSFGDRGNSPLHF.

V usage is TRBV30 and J usage is TRBJ1-1; D is uncertain. The CDR3 has 12 residues. CDR1 and CDR2 (germline): GTSNPN, SVGIG (reference sequence). Trimming took off 4 bases at V and 1 base at J, with 7 bases between the two ends. The CDR3 spells CAWTQQNTEAFF. DNA of the CDR3: TGTGCCTGGACCCAACAGAACACTGAAGCTTTCTTT.

A word on this clone: The same CDR3 also results from other DNA sequences found in this sample. The rearrangement uses TRBV11-2 and TRBJ2-3, with 8 bases that match TRBD2. Germline V lookup: CDR1 SGHAT, CDR2 FQNNGV. V dropped 1 base and J dropped 0; count of bases not matched to a gene: 3. The length of the CDR3 is 16 residues. The CDR3 spells CASSLVGGASTDTQYF. The DNA of the CDR3 is TGTGCCAGCAGCTTAGTCGGGGGGGCTAGCACAGATACGCAGTATTTT.

This rearrangement joins TRBV7-9 to TRBJ2-3; TRBD2 aligns across 7 bases. This CDR3 is built from 14 residues. After removal of 7 bases from V and 6 bases from J, the junction contained 10 bases not matched to a gene. Germline V gene data show CDR1 as SEHNR and CDR2 as FQNEAQ (reference sequence). CDR3 DNA: TGTGCCAGCAACCGGCCGGGGGGTGGTGATACGCAGTATTTT. It is translated as CASNRPGGGDTQYF.

The rearrangement joins TRBV6-6 to TRBJ1-5, with 8 bases lining up with TRBD1. Unmatched junction bases numbered 7, after V lost 4 bases and J lost 2 bases. This CDR3 contains 16 residues. Per the germline V gene, CDR1 is MNHNY and CDR2 is SVGAGI (reference sequence). The CDR3 spells CASSSLDRDGNQPQHF. DNA for the CDR3: TGTGCCAGCAGTTCCCTGGACAGGGATGGCAATCAGCCCCAGCATTTT.

The rearrangement joins TRBV7-8 to TRBJ2-7, with 10 bases matching TRBD1. Germline CDR1 reads SGHVS; CDR2 reads FQNEAQ. Trimming removed 0 bases from V and 2 bases from J; junction bases left unmatched: 7. This CDR3 is built from 17 residues. The DNA for the CDR3 is TGTGCCAGCAGCTTAGCGCACTTCGGGACAGGGGCCTACGAGCAGTACTTC. Protein: CASSLAHFGTGAYEQYF.

The chain combines TRBV7-9 with TRBJ2-5; 9 bases align to TRBD2. This CDR3 region has 15 residues. V dropped 6 bases and J dropped 3; count of bases not matched to a gene: 8. The V gene's germline CDR1 is SEHNR and CDR2 FQNEAQ (reference sequence). CDR3 DNA sequence: TGTGCCAGCAGACCAGGACTAGCGAATAAAGAGACCCAGTACTTC. It yields the protein CASRPGLANKETQYF.

This clone was observed a single time. The CDR3 here is CASRSTLGGNHQPQHF. CDR3 coding DNA: TGTGCCAGCAGATCCACCCTGGGGGGAAACCATCAGCCCCAGCATTTT. J is TRBJ1-5 and V is TRBV27; a weak D match, TRBD1 (5 bases). The CDR3 is 16 amino acids. Germline V gives CDR1 MNHEY, CDR2 SMNVEV (reference sequence). The V gene lost 6 bases and the J gene lost 5 bases, with 20 bases spanning the gap.

The table lists this clone with a count of one. V usage is TRBV14 and J usage is TRBJ2-3; D is possibly TRBD1 (6 bases). With 0 bases removed from V and 0 bases from J, the gap between germline ends came to 16 bases. CDR1 is SGHDN, CDR2 FVKESK, per germline. The CDR3 extends over 18 amino acids. CDR3 protein: CASSQDGGRGFSTDTQYF. The CDR3 nucleotides read TGTGCCAGCAGCCAAGATGGGGGCCGGGGATTTAGCACAGATACGCAGTATTTT.

The rearrangement links TRBV5-5 to TRBJ2-7, with D possibly being TRBD1 (6 bases). This CDR3 has 17 residues. Trimming removed 6 bases at V and 6 bases at J, with 28 bases between. Per the germline V gene, CDR1 is SGHKS and CDR2 is YYEKEE (reference sequence). In nucleotides, the CDR3 is TGTGCCAGCATCAAAAAAAAACCAGGGGCTAGGCCCCCCGAGCAGTACTTC. Protein product: CASIKKKPGARPPEQYF.

The chain uses TRBV6-1 and TRBJ1-5; a weak D match, TRBD1 (6 bases). This CDR3 comprises 16 residues. Germline CDR1 and CDR2: MNHNS and SASEGT. The germline V and J ends were trimmed by 3 bases and 0 bases, with 12 bases remaining between them. CDR3 nucleotide sequence: TGTGCCAGCAGTGAGGTTACAGGGTATAGCAATCAGCCCCAGCATTTT. It yields the protein CASSEVTGYSNQPQHF.

The genes are TRBV4-1 and TRBJ2-6, with 10 bases that match TRBD1. Per germline, CDR1 MGHRA and CDR2 YSYEKL. This CDR3 is 19 amino acids long. V dropped 1 base and J dropped 2; count of bases not matched to a gene: 8. The CDR3 bases are TGCGCCAGCAGCCAAGCCCCCGGGACAGGGGACGCTGGGGCCAACGTCCTGACTTTC. Translating it yields CASSQAPGTGDAGANVLTF.

This chain links TRBV28 with TRBJ1-1; D is perhaps TRBD1 (6 bases). This CDR3 has 14 amino acids. The V gene's germline CDR1 is MDHEN and CDR2 SYDVKM. V lost 5 bases, J lost 1 base, and 11 bases lay in between. CDR3 sequence (DNA): TGTGCCAGCAGTCCTTTGGGGGCGAACACTGAAGCTTTCTTT. Amino acids: CASSPLGANTEAFF. Combining the CDR3 with reference TRBV28 and TRBJ1-1 gives the whole variable domain DVKVTQSSRYLVKRTGEKVFLECVQDMDHENMFWYRQDPGLGLRLIYFSYDVKMKEKGDIPEGYSVSREKKERFSLILESASTNQTSMYLCASSPLGANTEAFFGQGTRLTVV.

V gene TRBV6-5 combines with J gene TRBJ2-7; TRBD1 agrees at 8 bases. Germline V gene data show CDR1 as MNHEY and CDR2 as SVGAGI. Losses at the gene ends were 6 bases for V and 9 bases for J; bases not matched to a gene: 10. The CDR3 contains 13 residues. The CDR3 loop reads CASSLPVGQGQYF. CDR3 sequence (DNA): TGTGCCAGCAGCCTCCCCGTCGGACAGGGGCAGTACTTC.

This clone was recorded only once. This chain uses TRBV10-3 with TRBJ2-5, with D possibly TRBD2 on 6 matching bases. CDR1 is ENHRY, CDR2 SYGVKD, per germline. The length of the CDR3 is 16 residues. Trimming stripped 5 bases from V and 2 bases from J, with 18 bases between. This chain's CDR3 is CAISMVSGGLQETQYF. In DNA, the CDR3 is TGTGCCATCAGTATGGTCTCCGGGGGTTTACAAGAGACCCAGTACTTC.

This clone was observed a handful of times. This rearrangement joins TRBV9 to TRBJ1-5; the D gene is possibly TRBD1 (5 bases). From germline, CDR1 is SGDLS and CDR2 YYNGEE. The V end lost 4 bases, the J end lost 5 bases, and 16 bases lay between the germline ends. The CDR3 runs to 15 residues. CDR3 residues: CASSPGDSEYQPQHF. The CDR3 nucleotides are TGTGCCAGCAGCCCAGGAGACAGCGAGTATCAGCCCCAGCATTTT.

The CDR3 DNA reads as TGTGCCAGCAGTTACTCGAGAGGGCCCTATGGCTACACCTTC. Amino acid sequence: CASSYSRGPYGYTF. V usage is TRBV6-5 and J usage is TRBJ1-2; D unresolved. The CDR3 has 14 residues. Germline V gene sequence: CDR1 MNHEY, CDR2 SVGAGI. V was shortened by 0 bases and J by 4 bases, with 9 bases between the two germline ends.

In regard to this clone: One end of the junction fails to match germline, which may point to a read error. The chain couples TRBV29-1 to TRBJ1-1; TRBD1 matches 8 bases. Germline lookup yields CDR1 SQVTM and CDR2 ANQGSEA. The CDR3 extends over 17 amino acids. The CDR3 coding sequence is TGCAGCGTTGAAGACGGGGTCCTGACAGGGGTGAATACTGAAGCTTTCTTT. Its translation is CSVEDGVLTGVNTEAFF.

The sample holds one count of this clone. V and J are TRBV7-9 and TRBJ2-5, with 10 bases fitting TRBD2. The CDR3 extends over 18 amino acids. The ends lost 0 bases at V and 4 bases at J; junction bases unmatched: 11. Looked up from germline, CDR1 is SEHNR and CDR2 is FQNEAQ (reference sequence). In nucleotides, the CDR3 is TGTGCCAGCAGCTTAGCGCTCCTTAGCGGGGGGACGGGAGAGACCCAGTACTTC. Residues: CASSLALLSGGTGETQYF.

CDR3 sequence reads: CASSYGQVVYEQYF. In DNA, the CDR3 is TGTGCCAGCAGCTACGGACAGGTGGTGTACGAGCAGTACTTC. V is TRBV5-6 and J is TRBJ2-7, with TRBD1 matching 7 bases. The V gene's germline CDR1 is SGHDT and CDR2 YYEEEE. The V segment lost 3 bases and the J segment 4 bases; nucleotides outside the gene matches: 7. This CDR3 comprises 14 residues.

The CDR3 protein is CAWTGLAGTWEETQYF. The DNA for the CDR3 is TGTGCCTGGACCGGACTAGCGGGTACGTGGGAGGAGACCCAGTACTTC. J is TRBJ2-5 and V is TRBV30; TRBD2 agrees at 11 bases. The ends lost 4 bases at V and 5 bases at J; junction bases unmatched: 12. This CDR3 contains 16 residues. Germline lookup yields CDR1 GTSNPN and CDR2 SVGIG (reference sequence).